This TCR beta chain was obtained from a study of blood T cell repertoires in COVID-19 (dated by TCRdb to the early 2020s). Describing the broader study: The collaborator samples originated in the United States, Italy and Spain and spanned the acute and convalescent phases of COVID-19. Samples came from the ongoing ImmuneRACE study (first 160 participants) plus 1,254 subjects from 6 global collaborators. The repertoires were released in a freely available public database meant as a resource for research on the immune response to SARS-CoV-2. The material from the prospective study consisted of cDNA or gDNA derived from T cells, B-cell-depleted T cells, or PBMCs. The dataset comprised deeply sampled blood TCRbeta repertoires from subjects exposed to, actively infected with, or recovered from COVID-19. Sample metadata almost always included a de-identified subject ID, COVID-19 status, age in years and sex. Where available, HLA class I and class II types were taken from metadata supplied by the sample provider and were not determined by assay-based typing.

This clone came up a few times. Its antigen remains unidentified. No per-base quality is available; no much larger clone lies one base away. At one collaborating source in Seattle, patients were enrolled during active infection and were followed longitudinally through the course of disease. The collaborating institutions used their own protocols to collect whole blood in K2EDTA tubes. For TCRbeta analysis, collaborator samples were shipped as frozen whole blood, as isolated PBMCs, or as DNA extracted from either sample type. Overall study results and their limits: The quantity of clinical and demographic metadata differed by source and by participant and was supplied without curation.

Based on the germline V gene (reference sequence), the CDR1 and CDR2 sequences are MNHNY and SVGAGI. From the cysteine through the phenylalanine, the CDR3 covers 12 amino acids. The only DNA kept is the CDR3, 36 bases in frame from the first base. V ends up 7 bases short and J 4 bases short, with an unmatched junction base count of 1. TCRbeta CDR3 regions were amplified from genomic DNA by means of the immunoSEQ Assay, a bias-controlled multiplex PCR. The study's processing was this. The number of nucleated cells in each sample was estimated by amplification of reference gene primers within the assay. To quantify the absolute abundance of each unique TCRbeta CDR3 rearrangement, sequence reads were collapsed and filtered. For each sample, productive Simpson clonality was calculated by taking the square root of Simpson's diversity index across productive rearrangements. The clones in this table, taken by TCRdb from immuneACCESS, are in-frame only. Not every clone is retained; where verified, under half of the shortfall comes from an unresolved V gene, and the cause of the rest is unknown. V, J and clone size are those of that table, while D and trimming were read from the DNA. The sample records 300,000 to 400,000 clones, 88% of which are singletons. 1.6% of the sample lies in the top ten.

The sample was peripheral blood. This receptor was taken from a woman in her 30s with COVID-19, enrolled during active disease. The chain was built from TRBV6-6 and TRBJ1-3; the central 7 bases match TRBD1. The bases read TGTGCCAGCAAGACAGGGGGAAACACCATATATTTT. Protein translation: CASKTGGNTIYF.